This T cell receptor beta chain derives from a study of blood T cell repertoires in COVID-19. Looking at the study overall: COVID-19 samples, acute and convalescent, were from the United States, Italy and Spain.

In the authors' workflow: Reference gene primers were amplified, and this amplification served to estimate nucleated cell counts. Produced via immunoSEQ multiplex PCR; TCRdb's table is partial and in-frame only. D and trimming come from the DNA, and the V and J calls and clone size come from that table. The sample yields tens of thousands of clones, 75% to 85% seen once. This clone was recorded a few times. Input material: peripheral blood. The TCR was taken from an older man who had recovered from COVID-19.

The CDR3 sequence is CSVAERSNQPQHF. DNA for the CDR3: TGCAGCGTTGCCGAGCGTAGCAATCAGCCCCAGCATTTT. The V call is TRBV29-1, the J call TRBJ1-5, with D hard to call. This CDR3 is built from 13 residues. Germline values: CDR1 SQVTM, CDR2 ANQGSEA. V lost 4 bases to trimming and J lost 0 bases, with 7 bases between them.